Shown below are 23 T cell receptor beta chains from a single sample sequenced in a study of blood T cell repertoires in COVID-19. Here immunoSEQ multiplex PCR was the method, and the copy in TCRdb shows in-frame clones only, minus some. The data show about 86,000 clones, around four fifths seen once. The material sequenced was peripheral blood. Receptors originate from a man aged 50-59 years with acute or convalescent COVID-19.

The chain employs TRBV6-1 and TRBJ1-5; D is ambiguous. Trimming took off 1 base at V and 4 bases at J, with 11 bases between the two ends. CDR3 size: 15 residues. Germline CDR1 is MNHNS and CDR2 is SASEGT. CDR3 nucleotide sequence: TGTGCCAGCAGTGAAGGCTGGCTCGGGAATCAGCCCCAGCATTTT. This codes for CASSEGWLGNQPQHF.

V usage is TRBV28 and J usage is TRBJ1-5; 9 bases line up with TRBD1. V was clipped by 5 bases and J by 5 bases; unmatched bases: 4. The CDR3 contains 14 residues. Per the germline V gene, CDR1 is MDHEN and CDR2 is SYDVKM. The CDR3 sequence: CASSLGTGYQPQHF. CDR3 DNA sequence: TGTGCCAGCAGTCTAGGGACAGGGTATCAGCCCCAGCATTTT.

V gene TRBV2 combines with J gene TRBJ2-7; 8 bases map to TRBD1. Germline lookup yields CDR1 SNHLY and CDR2 FYNNEI. This CDR3 contains 14 residues. Unmatched junction bases numbered 8, after V lost 5 bases and J lost 5 bases. CDR3 DNA: TGTGCCAGCAGTCCAAGGCAGGGGGCCCACGAGCAGTACTTC. Translating it yields CASSPRQGAHEQYF.

V usage is TRBV19 and J usage is TRBJ1-5; D is ambiguous. The CDR3 has 15 residues. The V gene lost 4 bases and the J gene lost 3 bases, with 13 bases spanning the gap. The germline CDR1 and CDR2 sequences are LNHDA and SQIVND (reference sequence). CDR3 sequence (DNA): TGTGCCAGTAGTAAGACTGACGGTATCAATCAGCCCCAGCATTTT. The encoded protein is CASSKTDGINQPQHF.

The rearrangement links TRBV2 to TRBJ1-5; unclear D gene. The CDR3 runs 15 residues. Between the trimmed V and J ends, which lost 6 bases and 7 bases, there was a span of 19 bases. CDR1 and CDR2 from the germline V gene are SNHLY and FYNNEI. The CDR3 loop reads CASSPAAEIGQPQHF. The CDR3 DNA reads TGTGCCAGCAGCCCCGCGGCAGAAATCGGGCAGCCCCAGCATTTT.

The chain combines TRBV6-6 with TRBJ1-5, with 7 nucleotides matching TRBD1. V lost 10 bases to trimming and J lost 4 bases; unmatched junction nucleotides: 4. CDR1 is MNHNY, CDR2 SVGAGI, per germline (reference sequence). This CDR3 region has 12 residues. The CDR3, as DNA: TGTGCCATTGCGACAGGGAATCAGCCCCAGCATTTT. It encodes CAIATGNQPQHF.

The CDR3 loop reads CASSLQPQGNSYNEQFF. The CDR3 DNA reads TGTGCCAGCAGCTTACAGCCACAGGGAAACTCCTACAATGAGCAGTTCTTC. The gene calls are TRBV11-2 and TRBJ2-1, with a weak D call TRBD1 (6 bases). The CDR3 loop spans 17 amino acids. The V gene lost 2 bases and the J gene lost 0 bases, with 14 bases spanning the gap. Per the germline V gene, CDR1 is SGHAT and CDR2 is FQNNGV.

V gene TRBV19 combines with J gene TRBJ1-2, with 7 bases that match TRBD1. V shed 6 bases, J shed 4 bases, and the junction held 5 bases outside the gene matches. The CDR3 sequence is 13 residues long. Germline assignment: CDR1 LNHDA and CDR2 SQIVND (reference sequence). The CDR3 DNA follows: TGTGCCAGTAGCCAAACAGGGGCCTATGGCTACACCTTC. Its protein is CASSQTGAYGYTF.

This sequence joins TRBV3-1 (or the pseudogene TRBV3-2) and TRBJ2-2, with no clear D. CDR1 and CDR2 (germline): LGHDT, YNNKEL (reference sequence). Deletions cut 5 bases from V and 0 bases from J, with 7 bases between. This CDR3 region has 14 residues. DNA for the CDR3: TGTGCCAGCAGCTCCCTAGCGAACACCGGGGAGCTGTTTTTT. Its protein is CASSSLANTGELFF.

This clone was recorded only once. This chain connects TRBV9 to TRBJ1-2; tentative D call: TRBD1 (5 bases). Germline V CDR1 and CDR2: SGDLS, YYNGEE. Trimming shortened V by 0 bases and J by 7 bases, and 16 bases separated the two germline ends. This CDR3 has 15 residues. The DNA for the CDR3 is TGTGCCAGCAGCGTAGAGGAGGGACTCTTGGGTGGCTACACCTTC. Residues: CASSVEEGLLGGYTF.

In nucleotides, the CDR3 is TGCAGTGCTAGTGAGGGGTCGGGAAGGGTCTACAATGAGCAGTTCTTC. Translated, it gives CSASEGSGRVYNEQFF. The gene calls are TRBV20-1 and TRBJ2-1, with D perhaps assigned TRBD1 or TRBD2 (5 bases each). The V and J ends lost 3 bases and 3 bases respectively, with 18 bases between them. The CDR3 spans 16 residues. Germline CDR1 DFQATT, CDR2 SNEGSKA (reference sequence).

This clone has only a few counts. V and J are TRBV5-1 and TRBJ2-3, with 9 bases fitting TRBD2. V gave up 0 bases and J gave up 0 bases; unmatched junction bases: 11. This CDR3 spans 19 amino acids. CDR1 SGHRS and CDR2 YFSETQ come from the germline V gene. Here the CDR3 reads CASSLAVSTSGASTDTQYF. CDR3 DNA sequence: TGCGCCAGCAGCTTGGCGGTATCGACTAGCGGAGCCAGCACAGATACGCAGTATTTT.

The count of this clone is one. V and J are TRBV7-2 and TRBJ1-4; 10 nucleotides match TRBD1. V dropped 5 bases and J dropped 7; count of bases not matched to a gene: 4. CDR3 length: 14 residues. From germline, CDR1 is SGHTA and CDR2 FQGNSA. The CDR3 reads CASSPGTGVEKLFF. The CDR3, as DNA: TGTGCCAGCAGCCCCGGGACAGGGGTTGAAAAACTGTTTTTT.

This clone showed up just once. V and J are TRBV7-2 and TRBJ2-7; 7 bases agree with TRBD2. Germline trimming cut 6 bases from V and 6 bases from J; bases unmatched to any gene: 17. The V gene's germline CDR1 is SGHTA and CDR2 FQGNSA. CDR3 length equals 16 residues. The DNA for the CDR3 is TGTGCCAGCAGAGGACCCGAGGTCGGGGGGACCTTCGAGCAGTACTTC. Protein sequence: CASRGPEVGGTFEQYF.

This chain uses TRBV27 with TRBJ2-5; possibly TRBD2 for D (5 bases). The CDR3 loop spans 13 amino acids. CDR1 is MNHEY, CDR2 SMNVEV, per germline (reference sequence). V gave up 2 bases and J gave up 3 bases, with 7 bases separating them. The CDR3 reads CASSLAGKETQYF. CDR3 in DNA: TGTGCCAGCAGTTTAGCCGGGAAAGAGACCCAGTACTTC.

There are a few counts of this clone. This sequence joins TRBV18 and TRBJ1-5, with D unclear. This CDR3 spans 15 amino acids. V was cut by 2 bases and J by 3 bases, with 11 bases left in between. Germline V gene lookup returns CDR1 KGHSH and CDR2 LQKENI. The CDR3 loop reads CASSPTRTSNQPQHF. CDR3 bases: TGTGCCAGCTCACCAACCCGAACTTCCAATCAGCCCCAGCATTTT.

The genes are TRBV5-6 and TRBJ2-3, with 10 bases identical to TRBD2. Looked up from germline, CDR1 is SGHDT and CDR2 is YYEEEE. This CDR3 spans 14 amino acids. V shed 4 bases, J shed 4 bases, and the junction held 3 bases outside the gene matches. The CDR3 reads CASSTGTSADTQYF. The CDR3 bases are TGTGCCAGCAGCACCGGGACTAGCGCAGATACGCAGTATTTT.

CDR3 bases: TGTGCCAGCAGTCCAGCAGGGTTGAACTCACCCCTCCACTTT. Protein product: CASSPAGLNSPLHF. J is TRBJ1-6 and V is TRBV6-5, with a tentative D call TRBD1 (5 bases). There are 14 residues in the CDR3. Germline V gene lookup returns CDR1 MNHEY and CDR2 SVGAGI. V was clipped by 5 bases and J by 10 bases, with 15 bases between them.

The chain uses TRBV7-2 and TRBJ2-5, with 8 nucleotides matching TRBD1. The CDR3 extends over 16 amino acids. Trimming at V came to 1 base and at J to 3 bases, leaving 7 bases not matched to a gene. Germline V lookup: CDR1 SGHTA, CDR2 FQGNSA. The chain's CDR3 is CASSLGTGTGEETQYF. The CDR3 DNA follows: TGTGCCAGCAGCTTAGGTACCGGGACAGGAGAAGAGACCCAGTACTTC.

The chain combines TRBV19 with TRBJ2-7; 8 positions match TRBD1. The V segment lost 5 bases and the J segment 1 base; nucleotides outside the gene matches: 7. The CDR3 is 15 residues long. Germline-derived CDR1 and CDR2 are LNHDA and SQIVND (reference sequence). The CDR3 sequence is CASSSTGAPSYEQYF. In nucleotides, the CDR3 is TGTGCCAGTAGTTCGACAGGGGCCCCATCCTACGAGCAGTACTTC.

V usage is TRBV11-2 and J usage is TRBJ2-5; TRBD1 is a possible D gene (6 bases). The CDR3 length is 14 residues. The V gene's germline CDR1 is SGHAT and CDR2 FQNNGV. V was pared by 5 bases and J by 5 bases, with 15 bases between. The CDR3 nucleotides are TGTGCCAGCAGCCTTTACAGGGCTGGGGAGACCCAGTACTTC. Translated, it gives CASSLYRAGETQYF.

The chain uses TRBV6-2 or TRBV6-3 and TRBJ1-6; the D is unclear. Germline values: CDR1 MNHEY, CDR2 SVGEGT. V gave up 2 bases and J gave up 6 bases, with 5 bases separating them. This CDR3 has 13 residues. The CDR3 region has the DNA TGTGCCAGCAGTTACGAGTTTAATTCACCCCTCCACTTT. Its protein product is CASSYEFNSPLHF.

This clone was seen only once. J is TRBJ2-5 and V is TRBV5-1; 7 nucleotides line up with TRBD1. The CDR3 length is 16 residues. Germline V lookup: CDR1 SGHRS, CDR2 YFSETQ. The V segment lost 4 bases and the J segment 0 bases; nucleotides outside the gene matches: 9. The CDR3 loop reads CASSMGDSTYQETQYF. In DNA, the CDR3 is TGCGCCAGCAGCATGGGGGACAGTACGTACCAAGAGACCCAGTACTTC. The variable domain in full, completed from reference TRBV5-1 and TRBJ2-5, reads KAGVTQTPRYLIKTRGQQVTLSCSPISGHRSVSWYQQTPGQGLQFLFEYFSETQRNKGNFPGRFSGRQFSNSRSEMNVSTLELGDSALYLCASSMGDSTYQETQYFGPGTRLLVL.